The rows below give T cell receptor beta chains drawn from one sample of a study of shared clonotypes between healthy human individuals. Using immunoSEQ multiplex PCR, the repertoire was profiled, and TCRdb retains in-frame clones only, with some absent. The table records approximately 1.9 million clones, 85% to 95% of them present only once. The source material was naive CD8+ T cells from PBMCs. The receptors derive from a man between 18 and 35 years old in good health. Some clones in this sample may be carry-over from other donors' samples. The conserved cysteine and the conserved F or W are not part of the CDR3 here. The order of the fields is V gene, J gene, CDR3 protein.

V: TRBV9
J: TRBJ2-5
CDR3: ASSVGGQETQY

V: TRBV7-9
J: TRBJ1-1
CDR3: ASRSTGNTEAF

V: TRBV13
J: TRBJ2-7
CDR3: ASNGAGDVEQY

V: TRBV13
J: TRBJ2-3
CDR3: ASMNFKGDLADTQY

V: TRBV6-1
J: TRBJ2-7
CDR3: ASSWRDEQY

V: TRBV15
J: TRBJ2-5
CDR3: ATSSAEDAETQY

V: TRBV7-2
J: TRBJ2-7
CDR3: ASSSRRTYEQY

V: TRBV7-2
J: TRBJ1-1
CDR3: ASSLDLKNTEAF

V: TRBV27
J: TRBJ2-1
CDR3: ASSLAPSSGRAYNEQF

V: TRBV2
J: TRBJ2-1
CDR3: ASRPPGPLNNEQF

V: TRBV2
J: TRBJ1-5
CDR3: ASHPGVWNQPQH

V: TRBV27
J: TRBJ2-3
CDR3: ASSPTRTDTQY

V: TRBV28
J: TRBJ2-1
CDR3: ASSLGGNEQF

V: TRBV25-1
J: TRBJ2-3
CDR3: ASTYTDTQY

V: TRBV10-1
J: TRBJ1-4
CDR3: ASSESGATNEKLF

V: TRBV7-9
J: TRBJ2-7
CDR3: ASSFRDATYEQY

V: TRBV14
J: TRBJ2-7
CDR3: ASSPTSRLQAYEQY

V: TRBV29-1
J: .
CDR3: SVAGFGLSYEQY

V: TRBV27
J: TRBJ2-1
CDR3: ASSFGGGSYNEQF

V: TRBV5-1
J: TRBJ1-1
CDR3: ASSLGQGYTEAF

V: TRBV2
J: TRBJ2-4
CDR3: ASSAGDSGVLAKNIQY

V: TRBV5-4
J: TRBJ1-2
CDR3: ASTKDIPDGYT

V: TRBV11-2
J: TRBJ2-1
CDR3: ASSLEGNEQF

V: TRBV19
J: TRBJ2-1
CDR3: ASSNPRSATAYNEQF

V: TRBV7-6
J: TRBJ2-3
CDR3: ASSRLAWSTDTQY

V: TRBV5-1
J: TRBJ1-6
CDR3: ASSPEGTGSYNSPLH

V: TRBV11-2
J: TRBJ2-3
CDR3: ASSTRQGMPRNTQY

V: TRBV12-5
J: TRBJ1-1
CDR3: ALDQGIGTEAF

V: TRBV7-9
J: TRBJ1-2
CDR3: ASSPPGTGGDYT

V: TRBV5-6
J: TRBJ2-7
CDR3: ASSWRQGFEQY

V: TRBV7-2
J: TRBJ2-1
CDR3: ASSSDRGVLYNEQF

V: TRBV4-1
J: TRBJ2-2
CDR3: ASSQDIAGLVNGELF

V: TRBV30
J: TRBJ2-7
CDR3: AWNGGAYEQY

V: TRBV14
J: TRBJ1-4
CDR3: ASSQLQAGNEKLF

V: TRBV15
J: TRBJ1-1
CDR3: ATSRRQENTEAF

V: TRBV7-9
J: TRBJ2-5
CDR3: ASSFRTGQETQY

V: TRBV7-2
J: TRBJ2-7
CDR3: ASSLFLGYEQY

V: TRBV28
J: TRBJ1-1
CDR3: ASSLLVSNTEAF

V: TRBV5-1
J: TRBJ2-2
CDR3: ASSEQGAGELF

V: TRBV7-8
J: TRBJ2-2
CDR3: ASSLGAGSTGELF

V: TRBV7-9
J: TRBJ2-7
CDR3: ASSLGEGYRLHSYEQY

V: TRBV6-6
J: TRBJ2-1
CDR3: ASSWSGGWNEQF

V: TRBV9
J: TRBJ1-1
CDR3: ASSAYGHSKGAEAF

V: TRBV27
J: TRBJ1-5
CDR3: ASSPRAQGERNQPQH

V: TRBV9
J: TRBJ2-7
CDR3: ASSVGDRVDEQY

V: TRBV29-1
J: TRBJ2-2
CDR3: SVDRGGTGELF

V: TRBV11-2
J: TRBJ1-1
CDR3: ASSSRNVRTEAF

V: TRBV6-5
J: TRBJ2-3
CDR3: ATAGPGVDTQY

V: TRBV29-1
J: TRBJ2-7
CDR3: SVRDFYEQY

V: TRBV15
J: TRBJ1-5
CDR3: ATSSLWGNQPQH

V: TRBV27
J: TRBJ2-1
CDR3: ASSLTRANEQF

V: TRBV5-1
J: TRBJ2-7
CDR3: ASSRDYEQY

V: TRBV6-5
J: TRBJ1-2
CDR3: ASSYRTGVFYGYT

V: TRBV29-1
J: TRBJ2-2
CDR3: SVRLAGEVPNTGELF

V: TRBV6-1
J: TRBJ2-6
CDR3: ASSGRTGGAGANVLT